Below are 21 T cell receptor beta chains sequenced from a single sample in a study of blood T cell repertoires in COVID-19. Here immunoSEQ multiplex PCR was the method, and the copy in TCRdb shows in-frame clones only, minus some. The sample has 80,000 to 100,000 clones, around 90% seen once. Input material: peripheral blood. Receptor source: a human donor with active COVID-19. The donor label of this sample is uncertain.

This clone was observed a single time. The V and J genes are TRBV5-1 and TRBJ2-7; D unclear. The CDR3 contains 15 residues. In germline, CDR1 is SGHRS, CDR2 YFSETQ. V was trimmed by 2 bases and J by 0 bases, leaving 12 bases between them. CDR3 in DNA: TGCGCCAGCAGCTTCGATATTACTCTCTCCTACGAGCAGTACTTC. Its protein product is CASSFDITLSYEQYF.

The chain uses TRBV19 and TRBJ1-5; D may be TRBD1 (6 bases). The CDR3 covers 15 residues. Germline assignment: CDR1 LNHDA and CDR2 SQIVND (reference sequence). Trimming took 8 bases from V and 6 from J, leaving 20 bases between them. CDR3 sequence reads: CASDELTGTGQPQHF. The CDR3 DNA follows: TGTGCCAGTGACGAATTAACAGGGACGGGTCAGCCCCAGCATTTT.

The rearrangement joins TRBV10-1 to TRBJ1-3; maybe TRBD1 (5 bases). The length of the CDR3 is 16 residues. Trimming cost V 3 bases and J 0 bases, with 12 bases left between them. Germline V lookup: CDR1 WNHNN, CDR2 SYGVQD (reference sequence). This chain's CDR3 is CASSEGAGISGNTIYF. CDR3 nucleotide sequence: TGCGCCAGCAGTGAAGGGGCGGGAATCTCTGGAAACACCATATATTTT.

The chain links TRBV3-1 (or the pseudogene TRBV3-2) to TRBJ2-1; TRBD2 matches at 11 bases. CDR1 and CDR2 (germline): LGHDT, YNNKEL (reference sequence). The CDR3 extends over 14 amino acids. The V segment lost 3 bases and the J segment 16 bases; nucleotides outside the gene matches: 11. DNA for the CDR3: TGTGCCAGCAGCCAGGAGACTAGCGGGGAACCTCTCTTCTTC. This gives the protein CASSQETSGEPLFF.

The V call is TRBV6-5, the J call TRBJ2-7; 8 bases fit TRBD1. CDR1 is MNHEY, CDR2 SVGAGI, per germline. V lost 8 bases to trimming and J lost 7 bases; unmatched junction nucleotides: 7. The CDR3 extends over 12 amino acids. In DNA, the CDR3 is TGTGCCAGCCAGGGACAGGCGTGGGAGCAGTACTTC. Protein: CASQGQAWEQYF.

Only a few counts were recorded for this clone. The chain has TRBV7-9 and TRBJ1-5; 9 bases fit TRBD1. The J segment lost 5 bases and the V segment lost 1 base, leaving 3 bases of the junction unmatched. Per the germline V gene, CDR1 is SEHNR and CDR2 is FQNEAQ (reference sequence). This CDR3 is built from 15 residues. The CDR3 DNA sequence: TGTGCCAGCAGCTTAGGAGACAGGGGGGATCAGCCCCAGCATTTT. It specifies CASSLGDRGDQPQHF.

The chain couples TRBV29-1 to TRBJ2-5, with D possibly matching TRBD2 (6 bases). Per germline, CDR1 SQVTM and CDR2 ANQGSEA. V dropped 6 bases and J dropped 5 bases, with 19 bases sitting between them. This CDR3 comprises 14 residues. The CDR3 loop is CSVTNAGRGETQYF. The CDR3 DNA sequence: TGCAGCGTGACGAACGCGGGCCGGGGGGAGACCCAGTACTTC.

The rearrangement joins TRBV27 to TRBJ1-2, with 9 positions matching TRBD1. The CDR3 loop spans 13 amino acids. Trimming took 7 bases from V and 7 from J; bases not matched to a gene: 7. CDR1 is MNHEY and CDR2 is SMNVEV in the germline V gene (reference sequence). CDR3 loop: CASINRGRGGYTF. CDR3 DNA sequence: TGTGCCAGCATAAACAGGGGGCGCGGTGGCTACACCTTC.

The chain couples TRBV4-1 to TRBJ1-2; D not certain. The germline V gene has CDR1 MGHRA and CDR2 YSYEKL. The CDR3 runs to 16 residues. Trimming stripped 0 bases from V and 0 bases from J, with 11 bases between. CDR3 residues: CASSQDVTVANYGYTF. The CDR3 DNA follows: TGCGCCAGCAGCCAAGATGTCACAGTAGCTAACTATGGCTACACCTTC.

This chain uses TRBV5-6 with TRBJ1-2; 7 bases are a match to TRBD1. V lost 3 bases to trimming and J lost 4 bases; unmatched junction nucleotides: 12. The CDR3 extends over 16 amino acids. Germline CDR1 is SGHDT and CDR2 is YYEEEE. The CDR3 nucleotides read TGTGCCAGCAGCTCTGCACTGCTCGGGACAGTCTATGGCTACACCTTC. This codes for CASSSALLGTVYGYTF.

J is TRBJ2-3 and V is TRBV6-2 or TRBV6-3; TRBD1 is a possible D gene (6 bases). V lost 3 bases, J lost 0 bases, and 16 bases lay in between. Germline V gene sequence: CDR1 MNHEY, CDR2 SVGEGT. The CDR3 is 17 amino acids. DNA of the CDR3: TGTGCCAGCAGTTATATGTCAGGGGATATAAGCACAGATACGCAGTATTTT. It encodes CASSYMSGDISTDTQYF.

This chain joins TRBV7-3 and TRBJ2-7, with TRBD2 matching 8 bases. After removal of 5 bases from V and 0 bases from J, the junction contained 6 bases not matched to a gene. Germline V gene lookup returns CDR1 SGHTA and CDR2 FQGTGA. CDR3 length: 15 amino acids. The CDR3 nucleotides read TGTGCCAGCAGCCCCGGGGGGGGGCTCTCCTACGAGCAGTACTTC. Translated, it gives CASSPGGGLSYEQYF.

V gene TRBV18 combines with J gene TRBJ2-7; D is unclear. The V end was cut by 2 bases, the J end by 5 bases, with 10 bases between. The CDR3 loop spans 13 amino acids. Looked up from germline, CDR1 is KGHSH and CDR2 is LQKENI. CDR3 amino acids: CASSPWQSNEQYF. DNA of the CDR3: TGTGCCAGCTCACCATGGCAGTCGAACGAGCAGTACTTC.

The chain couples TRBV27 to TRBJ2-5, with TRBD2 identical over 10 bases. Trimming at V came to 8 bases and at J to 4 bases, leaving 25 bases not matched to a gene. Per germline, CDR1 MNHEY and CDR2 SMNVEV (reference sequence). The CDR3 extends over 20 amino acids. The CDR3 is CASYLPMSGGAGRLVETQYF. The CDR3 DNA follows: TGTGCCAGCTATCTACCGATGAGCGGGGGGGCCGGTCGGTTAGTAGAGACCCAGTACTTC.

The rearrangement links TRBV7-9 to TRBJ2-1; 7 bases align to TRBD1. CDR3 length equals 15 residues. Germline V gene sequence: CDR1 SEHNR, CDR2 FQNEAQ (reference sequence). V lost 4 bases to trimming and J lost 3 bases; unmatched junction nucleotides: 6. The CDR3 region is CASSSRDSNYNEQFF. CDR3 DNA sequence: TGTGCCAGCAGCTCCCGGGACAGCAACTACAATGAGCAGTTCTTC.

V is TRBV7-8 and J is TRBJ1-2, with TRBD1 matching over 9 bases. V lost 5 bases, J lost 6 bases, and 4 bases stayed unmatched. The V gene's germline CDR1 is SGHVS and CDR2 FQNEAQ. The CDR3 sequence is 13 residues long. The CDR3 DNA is TGTGCCAGCAGCCGGGACAGGGATAATGGCTACACCTTC. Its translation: CASSRDRDNGYTF.

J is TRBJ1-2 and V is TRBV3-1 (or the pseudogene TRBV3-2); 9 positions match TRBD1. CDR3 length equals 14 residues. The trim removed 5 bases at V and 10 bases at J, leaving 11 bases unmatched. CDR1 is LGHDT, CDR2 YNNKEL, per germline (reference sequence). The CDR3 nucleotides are TGTGCCAGCAGCGACACTGACAGGGGGGGTTACTACACCTTC. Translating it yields CASSDTDRGGYYTF.

In DNA form, the CDR3 reads TGTGCCAGCAGCCTCGCCAGGACAGGGGGAAGGCTGGCACACAATGAGCAGTTCTTC. Amino acid sequence: CASSLARTGGRLAHNEQFF. The chain recombines TRBV27 with TRBJ2-1; 10 nucleotides match TRBD1. After removal of 6 bases from V and 5 bases from J, the junction contained 19 bases not matched to a gene. There are 19 residues in the CDR3. Germline CDR1 MNHEY, CDR2 SMNVEV (reference sequence).

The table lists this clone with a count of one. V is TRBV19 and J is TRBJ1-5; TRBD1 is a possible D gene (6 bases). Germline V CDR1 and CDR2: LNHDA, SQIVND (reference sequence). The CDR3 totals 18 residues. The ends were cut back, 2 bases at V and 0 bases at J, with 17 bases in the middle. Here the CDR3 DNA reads TGTGCCAGTAGTATACAGGGGACGAATTCATATAGCAATCAGCCCCAGCATTTT. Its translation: CASSIQGTNSYSNQPQHF.

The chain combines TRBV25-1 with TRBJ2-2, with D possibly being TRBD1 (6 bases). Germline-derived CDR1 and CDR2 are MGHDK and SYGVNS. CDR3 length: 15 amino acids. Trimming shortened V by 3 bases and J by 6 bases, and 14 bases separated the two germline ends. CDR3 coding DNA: TGTGCCAGCAGTGACCTACAGGGTTCAGCCGGGGAGCTGTTTTTT. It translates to CASSDLQGSAGELFF.

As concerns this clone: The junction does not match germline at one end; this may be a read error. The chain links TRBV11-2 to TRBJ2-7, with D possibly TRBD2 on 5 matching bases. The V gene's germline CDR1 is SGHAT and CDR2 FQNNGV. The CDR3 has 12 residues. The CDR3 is CASSLRGPEADF. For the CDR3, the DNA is TGTGCCAGCAGCTTAAGAGGGCCCGAGGCGGACTTC.